This entry describes one TCR beta chain. The antigen it binds to is not known. No base quality values were provided; no much bigger clone lies one nucleotide off. The source of the sample is a study of vaccination and CD4 T cells after COVID-19 (dated 2022 in TCRdb). About the investigation overall: SARS-CoV-2 positivity had been established in the convalescent patients by nasal swab PCR, and mild disease was recorded in several of these patients and severe disease in one. The convalescent cohort included six males and four females, with two Hispanic individuals, seven Caucasians, two Asians and one multiracial person. Each participant got two doses of either the Pfizer-BioNTech BNT162b2 vaccine (n=8) or the Moderna mRNA-1273 vaccine (n=2). Post-COVID blood samples from convalescent patients were collected a median of approximately 100 days after diagnosis, with a range of 35 to 161 days. The time from the second vaccine dose to post-vaccine blood sampling had a median of roughly 70 days and ranged from about 12 to 250 days. For stimulating the cultures, overlapping spike peptide pools were used, derived from SARS-CoV-2 as well as from the common cold coronaviruses HCoV-NL63, HCoV-OC43 and HCoV-229E. Control cultures received a CEFX viral epitope pool as the positive control, an HIV-1 Nef peptide pool as the negative control, or no peptide. The spike-specific CD4+ TCR repertoire was compared before and after mRNA vaccination in over nine COVID-19 convalescent patients and several infection-naive healthy vaccine recipients. The research as a whole found: The number of convalescent patients in the study was relatively small, and the study did not examine early timepoints following natural infection. Among convalescent patients, a median approximately 88% of the SARS-CoV-2-reactive clones seen after vaccination appeared only after vaccination, which suggests priming specific to the vaccine. Of the vaccine-specific clones found in convalescent patients, nearly all (304 of 307) were mono-reactive for SARS-CoV-2 spike instead of being cross-reactive with common cold coronaviruses. The median number of SARS-CoV-2-reactive clonotypes rose from 20 to 25 after infection to roughly 40 after vaccination, but the change was not significant.

This specimen's treatment or condition label, per the study, means: approximately nine-day PBMC culture with coronavirus spike peptide pools or control peptides (ViraFEST assay). The study used the ViraFEST assay, which expanded antigen-specific T cells with peptide pools and then identified expanded clonotypes by TCR sequencing. Positive SARS-CoV-2 PCR tests in the convalescent patients dated from March to December 2020, before Alpha, Beta and Delta variants emerged in the United States. Each well held 2.2 million or so PBMCs cultured in IMDM containing roughly 5% human AB serum and approximately 9.8 IU/ml IL-2, with 8.5 to 10 ug/ml peptide pools added. On days 3 and 7, half of the culture medium was replaced with fresh IL-2-containing medium. Once the cells had been in culture for roughly 11 days, the EasySep CD4+ T cell isolation kit was used to isolate CD4+ T cells by negative selection. Ficoll-Paque Plus gradient centrifugation was used to isolate PBMCs from whole blood, and the isolated PBMCs were then either used fresh or cryopreserved at -140C. In general, triplicate wells were set up for every culture condition.

The receptor library was made with PCR. TCR sequencing of DNA from cultured CD4+ T cells used the Oncomine TCR Beta short-read assay at the Johns Hopkins FTIC core. Genomic DNA was extracted from the cultured CD4+ T cells with the QIAamp micro DNA kit. Oncomine TCR Beta libraries from cultured CD4+ T cells were pooled using unique dual indexes and sequenced on an Illumina iSeq 100. The source study handled its data this way. Non-productive sequences were removed, and CDR3s that did not start with C, did not end with F or W, or were shorter than 7 amino acids were discarded. The MANAFEST web application identified antigen-specific clonotypes by comparing peptide-stimulated wells against reference wells and other culture wells. To be called positive, a clone needed an FDR below 0.05, an odds ratio above 5, and a productive frequency above 0.1% in at least two of three replicate wells. Cross-reactive clonotypes were defined as significantly expanded in both SARS-CoV-2 spike wells and at least one common cold coronavirus spike condition. Using R version 3.6.1, CDR3 homology was evaluated through Levenshtein distances (stringdist) along with unrooted phylogenetic trees (ape). The public reads were reanalyzed by TCRdb: fastp trimming at Q25, MiXCR alignment, in-frame beta chains only. A single entry per CDR3 protein holds the most common genes and DNA from its merged rows. TCRdb assigned the V and J calls; the authors' analysis was not used. In all, the sample holds about 20,000 distinct CDR3 sequences, and 20% to 25% of those were seen once. Together, the top ten hold approximately 8.6% of the sample.

The germline V gene sets CDR1 to SGHRS and CDR2 to YFSETQ. Germline trimming: 3 bases from V, 8 bases from J; junction bases outside gene matches: 8. The CDR3, from cysteine to phenylalanine, totals 15 residues. Just the 45-base CDR3 DNA is kept, in frame starting at base 1. The source of this sequence is a human donor with COVID-19. The source material was cultured CD4+ T cells from blood. The rearrangement combines TRBV5-1 with TRBJ1-6; 7 bases in the junction line up with TRBD1. CDR3 loop: CASSSTGVRDSPLHF. At the DNA level, the sequence is TGCGCCAGCAGCTCCACAGGGGTGAGGGATTCACCCCTCCACTTT.